This TCR beta chain was documented in a study of T cell responses to AZD1222 COVID-19 vaccine. Assay used: immunoSEQ multiplex PCR; TCRdb lists only in-frame clones, some missing. The sample lists around 200,000 clones, 88% occurring once. The germline gives CDR1 GTSNPN, CDR2 SVGIG (reference sequence). Trimming cost V 8 bases and J 0 bases, with 13 bases left between them. The CDR3 sequence is 13 residues long. The genes are TRBV30 and TRBJ1-1; weak D call: TRBD1 (5 bases). Sequences were derived from peripheral blood, sampled 28 days after the second AZD1222 dose. The receptor comes from an adult who received the AZD1222 COVID-19 vaccine. CDR3 sequence reads: CADRAGLNTEAFF. Written as DNA, the CDR3 is TGTGCCGATCGGGCAGGGTTGAACACTGAAGCTTTCTTT. Together with reference TRBV30 and TRBJ1-1, the CDR3 gives the full variable domain: SQTIHQWPATLVQPVGSPLSLECTVEGTSNPNLYWYRQAAGRGLQLLFYSVGIGQISSEVPQNLSASRPQDRQFILSSKKLLLSDSGFYLCADRAGLNTEAFFGQGTRLTVV.